These 2 T cell receptor beta chains came from one sample sequenced in a study of identical twins listed by TCRdb under 2016. The method behind the library was 5' RACE. Sequencing used an Illumina HiSeq 2000. TCRdb trimmed the raw reads at Q25, called clones with MiXCR and kept productive beta chains. A single entry per CDR3 protein holds the most common genes and DNA from its merged rows. The sample table contains over 250,000 distinct CDR3 sequences; only one count was recorded for roughly 10% of them. Clones ranked in the top ten supply around 7.1% of the sample. These data were also filed under a second study, of yellow fever vaccine responses in identical twins.

Material: CD8+ T cells sorted from blood. All receptors derive from a woman in her late teens or twenties in good health.

In its sample, this clonotype was seen a few times. The V and J genes are TRBV7-9 and TRBJ2-7; D is undetermined. With 5 bases removed from V and 5 bases from J, the gap between germline ends came to 10 bases. CDR3 size: 12 residues. CDR1 is SEHNR, CDR2 FQNEAQ, per germline (reference sequence). The CDR3 reads CASSIRHDEQYF. In nucleotides, the CDR3 is TGTGCCAGCAGCATCCGACACGACGAGCAGTACTTC.

This clonotype has at least ten counts. The chain couples TRBV4-3 to TRBJ2-1, with D possibly being TRBD1 (5 bases). Germline-derived CDR1 and CDR2 are LGHNA and YSLEER. The CDR3 consists of 17 residues. The V and J ends lost 4 bases and 8 bases respectively, with 24 bases between them. The CDR3 coding sequence is TGCGCCAGCAGCCCACAGGTTTGGATCTACAAGTTGGATGAGCAGTTCTTC. Translation: CASSPQVWIYKLDEQFF.